These T cell receptor beta chains were read from a single sample in a study of blood T cell repertoires in COVID-19. TCRdb's table, derived via immunoSEQ multiplex PCR, lists solely in-frame clones and lacks some. Here the sample spans 180,000 or so clones, approximately 88% being singletons. Sequenced sample: PBMCs or T cells enriched from blood (not recorded which). Receptor source: a woman aged 55 to 70 who had recovered from COVID-19. The CDR3 runs from the conserved cysteine through the conserved F or W. D genes are given only for firm matches. Size values are once, few and many counts, or a class for expanded clones, and some rows have none.

CDR3 protein	CDR3 DNA	V gene	J gene	D gene	clone size
CASSLFAAGGSGANVLTF	TGTGCCAGCAGCTTGTTTGCGGCAGGGGGCTCTGGGGCCAACGTCCTGACTTTC	TRBV5-4	TRBJ2-6	TRBD1	once
CASKTPGQINTEAFF	TGTGCCAGCAAAACACCCGGACAGATCAACACTGAAGCTTTCTTT	TRBV7-9	TRBJ1-1	.	.
CASRADGTDTQYF	TGTGCCAGTAGGGCAGACGGGACAGATACGCAGTATTTT	TRBV19	TRBJ2-3	.	.
CASHPGGSTDTQYF	TGCGCCAGTCACCCGGGGGGTAGCACAGATACGCAGTATTTT	TRBV5-1	TRBJ2-3	TRBD2	.
CSADWGGHGYTF	TGCAGCGCTGACTGGGGGGGGCATGGCTACACCTTC	TRBV29-1	TRBJ1-2	.	.
CASSLARASYNEQFF	TGCGCCAGCAGCTTGGCCAGGGCTTCCTACAATGAGCAGTTCTTC	TRBV5-1	TRBJ2-1	.	.
CASSLDRNQPQHF	TGTGCCAGCAGCCTAGACAGGAATCAGCCCCAGCATTTT	TRBV3-1/TRBV3-2	TRBJ1-5	.	.
CASSIETRGGEQFF	TGTGCCAGTAGTATCGAGACTAGGGGGGGTGAGCAGTTCTTC	TRBV19	TRBJ2-1	.	.
CASSQGQGAEYEQYF	TGTGCCAGCAGCCAAGGACAGGGGGCTGAGTACGAGCAGTACTTC	TRBV4-2	TRBJ2-7	TRBD1	.
CASSQRGLRSTDTQYF	TGTGCCAGCAGCCAACGAGGACTAAGGTCCACAGATACGCAGTATTTT	TRBV3-1/TRBV3-2	TRBJ2-3	.	.
CASRAGGAVWELFF	TGTGCCAGCAGGGCCGGGGGGGCTGTATGGGAGCTGTTTTTT	TRBV19	TRBJ2-2	TRBD2	few
CASSLGIRGPFIF	TGTGCCAGCAGTCTCGGCATCAGGGGGCCGTTCATTTTT	TRBV28	TRBJ2-2	TRBD1	.
CASSPAGLGSTDTQYF	TGTGCCAGCAGCCCTGCGGGACTAGGGAGCACAGATACGCAGTATTTT	TRBV5-4	TRBJ2-3	TRBD2	once
CASIRDRAPGQPQHF	TGTGCCAGCATAAGAGACAGGGCCCCTGGTCAGCCCCAGCATTTT	TRBV2	TRBJ1-5	TRBD1	.
CASSLLGPMNTEAFF	TGTGCCAGCAGCTTATTGGGGCCCATGAACACTGAAGCTTTCTTT	TRBV7-2	TRBJ1-1	.	.
CATRTLLEGVGYTF	TGTGCCACCCGGACGCTCCTGGAGGGAGTAGGCTACACCTTC	TRBV15	TRBJ1-2	.	once
CASRRQGLTYEQYF	TGTGCCAGCAGACGACAGGGCCTTACCTACGAGCAGTACTTC	TRBV28	TRBJ2-7	TRBD1	.
CASSLDTGVSLNEQFF	TGTGCCAGCAGCTTAGACACAGGGGTGTCCCTTAATGAGCAGTTCTTC	TRBV11-2	TRBJ2-1	TRBD1	.
CASRGTGGGNYGYTF	TGTGCCTCGAGGGGAACAGGGGGAGGTAACTATGGCTACACCTTC	TRBV30	TRBJ1-2	TRBD1	once
CARGQGGSRNYGYTF	TGTGCCAGGGGACAGGGGGGTTCGAGGAACTATGGCTACACCTTC	TRBV2	TRBJ1-2	TRBD1	.
CASSRQGVEGYGYTF	TGTGCCAGCAGCCGGCAGGGGGTTGAAGGCTATGGCTACACCTTC	TRBV3-1/TRBV3-2	TRBJ1-2	TRBD1	.
CASSFSGAGNTIYF	TGCGCCAGCAGCTTTTCAGGGGCTGGAAACACCATATATTTT	TRBV5-1	TRBJ1-3	.	.
CASSPLAGDMGIQYF	TGTGCCAGCTCACCCTTAGCGGGTGACATGGGCATTCAGTACTTC	TRBV18	TRBJ2-4	TRBD2	.
CASSLGGQGTNEQFF	TGTGCCAGCAGCTTAGGGGGACAGGGGACTAATGAGCAGTTCTTC	TRBV7-2	TRBJ2-1	TRBD1	.
CASSAAGGGTGELFF	TGTGCCAGCAGCGCAGCGGGGGGAGGGACCGGGGAGCTGTTTTTT	TRBV9	TRBJ2-2	TRBD2	.
CASSLTDTDTQYF	TGTGCCAGCAGCTTAACAGACACAGATACGCAGTATTTT	TRBV11-3	TRBJ2-3	.	.
CASSIFVASGGTTDTQYF	TGTGCCAGTAGTATTTTCGTTGCTAGCGGGGGGACCACAGATACGCAGTATTTT	TRBV19	TRBJ2-3	TRBD2	.
CASNLAGVGDTQYF	TGTGCCAGCAATCTAGCGGGAGTAGGGGATACGCAGTATTTT	TRBV2	TRBJ2-3	TRBD2	.
CASSTGLASTDTQYF	TGCGCCAGCAGCACAGGACTAGCAAGCACAGATACGCAGTATTTT	TRBV5-1	TRBJ2-3	TRBD2	.
CASSRGTQRQETQYF	TGCGCCAGCAGCCGAGGGACTCAGCGTCAAGAGACCCAGTACTTC	TRBV5-1	TRBJ2-5	.	.
CASSLAGGPQETQYF	TGCGCCAGCAGCTTGGCGGGGGGGCCGCAAGAGACCCAGTACTTC	TRBV5-1	TRBJ2-5	TRBD2	.
CSVELSVYGYTF	TGCAGCGTTGAACTTTCCGTCTATGGCTACACCTTC	TRBV29-1	TRBJ1-2	.	.
CASSPLGTSRPDTQYF	TGTGCCAGCTCACCGCTCGGGACTAGCAGGCCAGATACGCAGTATTTT	TRBV18	TRBJ2-3	TRBD2	.
CASSPLGLAGLSNEQFF	TGTGCCAGCAGCCCCTTGGGGCTAGCGGGCCTTTCCAATGAGCAGTTCTTC	TRBV7-3	TRBJ2-1	TRBD2	once
CASSSTRGTEAFF	TGTGCCAGCAGCTCGACCCGGGGCACTGAAGCTTTCTTT	TRBV11-1	TRBJ1-1	.	.
CSVANRGRQETQYF	TGCAGCGTTGCAAATAGGGGGAGACAAGAGACCCAGTACTTC	TRBV29-1	TRBJ2-5	.	.
CASGLVRENTEAFF	TGTGCTAGTGGTTTGGTACGGGAGAACACTGAAGCTTTCTTT	TRBV12-5	TRBJ1-1	.	.
CASSPLYQETQYF	TGTGCCAGCAGCCCCTTGTACCAAGAGACCCAGTACTTC	TRBV7-9	TRBJ2-5	.	once
CASSAGGTGGSEQYF	TGTGCCAGCAGCGCGGGGGGGACAGGGGGCTCCGAGCAGTACTTC	TRBV5-4	TRBJ2-7	TRBD1	.